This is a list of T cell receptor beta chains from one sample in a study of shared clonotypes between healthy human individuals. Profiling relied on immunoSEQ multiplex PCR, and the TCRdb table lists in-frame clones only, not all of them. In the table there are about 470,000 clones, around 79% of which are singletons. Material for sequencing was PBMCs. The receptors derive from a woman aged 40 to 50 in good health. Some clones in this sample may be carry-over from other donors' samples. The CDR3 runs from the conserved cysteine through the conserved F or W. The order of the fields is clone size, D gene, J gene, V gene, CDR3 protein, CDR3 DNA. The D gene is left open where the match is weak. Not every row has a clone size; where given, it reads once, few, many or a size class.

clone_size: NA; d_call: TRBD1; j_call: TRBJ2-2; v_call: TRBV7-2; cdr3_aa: CASSKQGTGELFF; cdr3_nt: TGTGCCAGCAGCAAACAGGGGACCGGGGAGCTGTTTTTT
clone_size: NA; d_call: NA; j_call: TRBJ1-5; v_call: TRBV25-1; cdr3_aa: CASSDPRGQPQHF; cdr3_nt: TGTGCCAGCAGTGATCCCAGGGGTCAGCCCCAGCATTTT
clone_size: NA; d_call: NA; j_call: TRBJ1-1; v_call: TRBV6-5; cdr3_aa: CASAPDIMNTEAFF; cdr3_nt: TGTGCCAGCGCCCCGGACATCATGAACACTGAAGCTTTCTTT
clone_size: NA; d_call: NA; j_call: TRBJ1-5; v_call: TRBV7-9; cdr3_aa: CASSSRDGQPQHF; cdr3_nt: TGTGCCAGCAGCTCCCGAGACGGTCAGCCCCAGCATTTT
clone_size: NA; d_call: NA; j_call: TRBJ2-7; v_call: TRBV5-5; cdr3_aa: CASSLLAGTYEQYF; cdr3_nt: TGTGCCAGCAGCTTGTTGGCAGGCACCTACGAGCAGTACTTC
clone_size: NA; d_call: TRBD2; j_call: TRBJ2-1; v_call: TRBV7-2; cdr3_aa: CASSFTAGGGNEQFF; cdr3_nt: TGTGCCAGCAGCTTTACAGCGGGAGGCGGGAATGAGCAGTTCTTC
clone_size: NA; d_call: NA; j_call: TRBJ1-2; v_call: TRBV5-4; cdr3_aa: CASSYTGKTGYTF; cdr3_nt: TGTGCCAGCAGCTACACAGGGAAGACTGGCTACACCTTC
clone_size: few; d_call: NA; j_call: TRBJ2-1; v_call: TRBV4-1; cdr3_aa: CASSQDLGLEQFF; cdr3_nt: TGCGCCAGCAGCCAAGATCTCGGACTAGAGCAGTTCTTC
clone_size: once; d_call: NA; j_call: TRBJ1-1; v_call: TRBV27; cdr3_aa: CASSRHGVNTEAFF; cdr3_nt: TGTGCCAGCAGCCGCCACGGGGTGAACACTGAAGCTTTCTTT
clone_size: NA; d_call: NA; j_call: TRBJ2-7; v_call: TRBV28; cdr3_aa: CASSSFSYEQYF; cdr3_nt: TGTGCCAGCAGCAGTTTCTCCTACGAGCAGTACTTC
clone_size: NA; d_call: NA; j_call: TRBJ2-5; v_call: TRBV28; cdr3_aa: CASSPPRDAKETQYF; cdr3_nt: TGTGCCAGCAGTCCTCCACGGGACGCTAAAGAGACCCAGTACTTC
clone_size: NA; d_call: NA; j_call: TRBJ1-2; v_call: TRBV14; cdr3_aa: CASSQSTPTNYGYTF; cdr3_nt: TGTGCCAGCAGCCAATCCACCCCGACAAACTATGGCTACACCTTC
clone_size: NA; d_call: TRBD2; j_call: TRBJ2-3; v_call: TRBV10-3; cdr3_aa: CAISLGTSVGTDTQYF; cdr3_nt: TGTGCCATCAGCTTAGGGACTAGCGTGGGCACAGATACGCAGTATTTT
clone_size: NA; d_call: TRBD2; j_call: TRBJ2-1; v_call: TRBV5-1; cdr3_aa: CASSLGPRGSGRATEQFF; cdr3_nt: TGCGCCAGCAGCTTGGGGCCCCGTGGGAGCGGGAGGGCCACTGAGCAGTTCTTC
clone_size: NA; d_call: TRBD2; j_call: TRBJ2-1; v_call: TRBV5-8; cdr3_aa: CASGGGLAFDEQFF; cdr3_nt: TGTGCCAGCGGCGGGGGACTAGCTTTCGATGAGCAGTTCTTC
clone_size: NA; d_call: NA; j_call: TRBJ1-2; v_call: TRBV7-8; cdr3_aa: CASSSSGTPNYGYTF; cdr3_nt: TGTGCCAGCAGCTCCTCGGGGACACCTAACTATGGCTACACCTTC
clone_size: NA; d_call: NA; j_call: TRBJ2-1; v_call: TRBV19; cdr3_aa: CASSNRLGQLLRREQFF; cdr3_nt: TGTGCCAGTAGTAACAGACTAGGGCAGTTGCTTCGCCGCGAGCAGTTCTTC
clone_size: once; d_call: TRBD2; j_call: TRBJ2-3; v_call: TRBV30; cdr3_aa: CAWRRLAGEVDTQYF; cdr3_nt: TGTGCCTGGAGGCGACTAGCGGGAGAGGTAGATACGCAGTATTTT
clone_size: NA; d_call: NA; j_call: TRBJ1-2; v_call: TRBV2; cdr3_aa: CASSETAYGYTF; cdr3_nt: TGTGCCAGCAGTGAAACGGCCTATGGCTACACCTTC
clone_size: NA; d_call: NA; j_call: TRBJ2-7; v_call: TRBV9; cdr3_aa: CASSVGQEKTYEQYF; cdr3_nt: TGTGCCAGCAGCGTAGGGCAGGAAAAGACCTACGAGCAGTACTTC
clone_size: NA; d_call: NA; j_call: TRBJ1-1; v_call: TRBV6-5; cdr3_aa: CASRKQGDDTEAFF; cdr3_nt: TGTGCCAGCCGTAAACAGGGCGACGACACTGAAGCTTTCTTT
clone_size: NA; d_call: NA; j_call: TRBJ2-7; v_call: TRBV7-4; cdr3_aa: CASSLRPYEQYF; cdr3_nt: TGTGCCAGCAGCTTAAGGCCCTACGAGCAGTACTTC
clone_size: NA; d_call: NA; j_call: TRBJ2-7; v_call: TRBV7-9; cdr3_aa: CASSPHSISYEQYF; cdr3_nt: TGTGCCAGCAGCCCTCACTCTATATCCTACGAGCAGTACTTC
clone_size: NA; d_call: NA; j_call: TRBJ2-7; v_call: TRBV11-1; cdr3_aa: CASSPGLGPEQYF; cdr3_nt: TGTGCCAGCAGTCCAGGGCTGGGGCCCGAGCAGTACTTC
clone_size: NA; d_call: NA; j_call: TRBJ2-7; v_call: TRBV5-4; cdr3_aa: CASSLGQTIQTGDEQYF; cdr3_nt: TGTGCCAGCAGCTTGGGTCAGACTATCCAGACTGGCGACGAGCAGTACTTC
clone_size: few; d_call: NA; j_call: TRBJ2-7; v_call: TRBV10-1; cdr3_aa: CASSLSYEQYF; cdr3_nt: TGCGCCAGCAGCCTATCCTACGAGCAGTACTTC
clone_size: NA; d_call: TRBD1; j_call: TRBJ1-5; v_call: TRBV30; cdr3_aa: CAWSTGVGDNQPQHF; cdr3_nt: TGTGCCTGGAGTACAGGGGTCGGGGACAATCAGCCCCAGCATTTT
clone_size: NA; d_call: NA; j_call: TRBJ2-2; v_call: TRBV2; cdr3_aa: CASSERRTINTGELFF; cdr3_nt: TGTGCCAGCAGTGAAAGACGGACAATAAACACCGGGGAGCTGTTTTTT
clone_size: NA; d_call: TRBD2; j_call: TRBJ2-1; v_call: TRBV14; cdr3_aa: CASSQGPAPGLAALNFNEQFF; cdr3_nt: TGTGCCAGCAGCCAAGGCCCCGCCCCGGGACTAGCGGCACTTAACTTCAATGAGCAGTTCTTC
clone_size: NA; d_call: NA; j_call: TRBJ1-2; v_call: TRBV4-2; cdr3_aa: CASSQDLGDIYGYTF; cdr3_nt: TGTGCCAGCAGCCAAGACCTCGGGGACATCTATGGCTACACCTTC
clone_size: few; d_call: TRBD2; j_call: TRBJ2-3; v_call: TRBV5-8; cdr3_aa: CASRVPSGRASDTQYF; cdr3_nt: TGTGCCAGCAGGGTACCTAGCGGGAGGGCCTCAGATACGCAGTATTTT
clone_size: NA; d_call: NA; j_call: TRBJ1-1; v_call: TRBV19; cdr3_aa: CASSTGGRALSEAFF; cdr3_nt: TGTGCCAGTAGTACGGGGGGTCGGGCCCTCTCTGAAGCTTTCTTT
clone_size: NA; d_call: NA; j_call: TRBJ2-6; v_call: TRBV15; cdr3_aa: CATSRDGQPNVLTF; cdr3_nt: TGTGCCACCAGCAGAGACGGGCAGCCCAACGTCCTGACTTTC
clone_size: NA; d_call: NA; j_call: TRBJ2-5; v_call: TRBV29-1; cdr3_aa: CSGGPQETQYF; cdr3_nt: TGCAGCGGGGGTCCCCAAGAGACCCAGTACTTC
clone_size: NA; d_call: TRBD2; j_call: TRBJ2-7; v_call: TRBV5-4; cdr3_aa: CASSSRLAGGGEQYF; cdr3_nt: TGTGCCAGCAGCTCTAGACTAGCGGGAGGCGGCGAGCAGTACTTC
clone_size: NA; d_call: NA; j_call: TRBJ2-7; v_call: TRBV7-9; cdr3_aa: CASSPQGDSYEQYF; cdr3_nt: TGTGCCAGCAGCCCACAGGGCGACAGCTACGAGCAGTACTTC
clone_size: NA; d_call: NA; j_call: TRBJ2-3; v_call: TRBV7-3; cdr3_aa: CASSLRGAGLTDTQYF; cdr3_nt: TGTGCCAGCAGCTTAAGAGGTGCGGGGCTCACAGATACGCAGTATTTT
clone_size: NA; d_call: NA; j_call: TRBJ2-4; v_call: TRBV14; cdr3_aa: CASSHAPGYIQYF; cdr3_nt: TGTGCCAGCAGCCACGCCCCCGGCTACATTCAGTACTTC
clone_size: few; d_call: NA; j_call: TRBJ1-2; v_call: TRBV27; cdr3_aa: CASSLNPQTYGYTF; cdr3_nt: TGTGCCAGCAGTTTAAATCCCCAGACCTATGGCTACACCTTC
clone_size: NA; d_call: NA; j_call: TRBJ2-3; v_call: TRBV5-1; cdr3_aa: CASSLDGSTNTDTQYF; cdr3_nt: TGCGCCAGCAGCCTCGACGGGAGTACCAACACAGATACGCAGTATTTT
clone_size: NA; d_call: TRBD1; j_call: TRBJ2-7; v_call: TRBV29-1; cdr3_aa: CSVEGGGLYEQYF; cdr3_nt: TGCAGCGTTGAAGGAGGGGGCCTCTACGAGCAGTACTTC
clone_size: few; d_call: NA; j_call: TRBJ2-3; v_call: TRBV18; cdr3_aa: CASSAGITGTDTQYF; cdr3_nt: TGTGCCAGCTCCGCCGGTATTACTGGCACAGATACGCAGTATTTT
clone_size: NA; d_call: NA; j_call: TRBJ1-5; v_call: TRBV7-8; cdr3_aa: CASSLWGGGNQPQHF; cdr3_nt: TGTGCCAGCAGCTTATGGGGGGGTGGCAATCAGCCCCAGCATTTT
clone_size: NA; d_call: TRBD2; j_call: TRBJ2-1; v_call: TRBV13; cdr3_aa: CASSPRGTSGSYNEQFF; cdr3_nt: TGTGCCAGCAGCCCACGGGGGACTAGCGGGAGCTACAATGAGCAGTTCTTC
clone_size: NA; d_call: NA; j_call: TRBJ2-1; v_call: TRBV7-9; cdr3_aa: CASSLAGSYNEQFF; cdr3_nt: TGTGCCAGCAGCTTAGCGGGGTCCTACAATGAGCAGTTCTTC
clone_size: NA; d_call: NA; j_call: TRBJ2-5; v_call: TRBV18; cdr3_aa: CASSQQAGPFTQYF; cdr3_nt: TGTGCCAGCTCACAACAGGCAGGGCCATTCACCCAGTACTTC
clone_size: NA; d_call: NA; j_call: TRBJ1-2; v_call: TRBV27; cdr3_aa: CASRAGGGAGYGYTF; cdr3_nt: TGTGCCAGCAGGGCGGGGGGGGGCGCTGGCTATGGCTACACCTTC
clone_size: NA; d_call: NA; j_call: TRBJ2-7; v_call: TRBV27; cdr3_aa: CASSLAGTSYEQYF; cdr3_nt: TGTGCCAGCAGTTTAGCAGGGACCTCCTACGAGCAGTACTTC
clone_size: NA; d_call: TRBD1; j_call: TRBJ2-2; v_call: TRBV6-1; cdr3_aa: CASRKTGRNTGELFF; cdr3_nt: TGTGCCAGCAGGAAGACAGGGCGAAACACCGGGGAGCTGTTTTTT
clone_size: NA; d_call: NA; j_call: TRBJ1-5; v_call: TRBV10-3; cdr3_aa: CAISETGKSNQPQHF; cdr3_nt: TGTGCCATCAGTGAGACAGGGAAAAGCAATCAGCCCCAGCATTTT
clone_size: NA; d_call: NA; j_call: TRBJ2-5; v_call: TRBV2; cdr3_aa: CATSSGGETQYF; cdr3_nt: TGTGCCACCTCGTCTGGGGGGGAGACCCAGTACTTC